These 14 T cell receptor beta chains were all obtained from the same sample, sequenced in a study of identical twins. From the 5' RACE reads, TCRdb called clonotypes with MiXCR, one entry per CDR3 protein. The top ten clones hold about 14% of a sample with over 200,000 distinct CDR3 sequences, 6.5% of them seen once. These data were likewise used in another study, on T cells expressing NK-cell markers.

Material for sequencing was CD8+ T cells sorted from blood. The receptors were sampled from a woman between 18 and 30 years old in good health.

The table lists this clonotype with many counts. V is TRBV7-9 and J is TRBJ2-1; 8 nucleotides line up with TRBD2. Germline V gene data show CDR1 as SEHNR and CDR2 as FQNEAQ (reference sequence). V was clipped by 5 bases and J by 6 bases; unmatched bases: 6. The CDR3 consists of 14 residues. The CDR3 here is CASSHGLASNEQFF. As DNA, the CDR3 is TGTGCCAGCAGCCACGGACTAGCATCCAATGAGCAGTTCTTC. The full variable domain, its missing parts supplied by reference TRBV7-9 and TRBJ2-1, is DTGVSQNPRHKITKRGQNVTFRCDPISEHNRLYWYRQTLGQGPEFLTYFQNEAQLEKSRLLSDRFSAERPKGSFSTLEIQRTEQGDSAMYLCASSHGLASNEQFFGPGTRLTVL.

The chain joins TRBV12-3 or TRBV12-4 to TRBJ2-3, with D unclear. This CDR3 is built from 12 residues. V lost 4 bases and J lost 5, with 7 bases in between. The CDR3 DNA reads as TGTGCCAGCAGTTCCCAGCTAGATACGCAGTATTTT. Amino acids: CASSSQLDTQYF.

This clonotype was counted a few times. Since a much larger clone is just one base distant, this may be a read error. This rearrangement joins TRBV6-2 or TRBV6-3 to TRBJ2-7; D may be TRBD2 (7 bases). The CDR3 spans 14 residues. Trimming pared 2 bases from V and 0 bases from J, leaving 8 bases between. Germline CDR1 MNHEY, CDR2 SVGEGT. The chain's CDR3 is CASSYAGASYEQYF. Here the CDR3 DNA reads TGTGCCAGCAGTTACGCGGGGGCCTCCTACGAGCAGTACTTC.

The chain is built from TRBV9 and TRBJ2-7, with D perhaps TRBD2 (6 bases). V was clipped by 4 bases and J by 2 bases, with 16 bases between them. CDR3 length: 15 residues. CDR1 SGDLS and CDR2 YYNGEE come from the germline V gene. The CDR3 nucleotides read TGTGCCAGCAGCCCCTCTTCGAGGGAGGCCTACGAGCAGTACTTC. Amino acid sequence: CASSPSSREAYEQYF.

The chain employs TRBV29-1 and TRBJ2-1; 9 bases line up with TRBD2. The CDR3 has 16 amino acids. Germline-derived CDR1 and CDR2 are SQVTM and ANQGSEA. Trimming took 3 bases from V and 7 from J; bases not matched to a gene: 13. The CDR3 DNA reads TGCAGCGTTGATGACCCAGCGGGGGGAAAGGTGAATGAGCAGTTCTTC. As protein: CSVDDPAGGKVNEQFF.

This clonotype has a handful of counts. The rearrangement joins TRBV11-2 to TRBJ2-7; D is ambiguous. This CDR3 spans 12 amino acids. Trimming cost V 5 bases and J 5 bases, with 10 bases left between them. CDR1 and CDR2 (germline): SGHAT, FQNNGV. The CDR3 loop reads CASSVNSHEQYF. The CDR3 DNA is TGTGCCAGCAGCGTCAACAGCCACGAGCAGTACTTC.

At least ten counts were recorded for this clonotype. The CDR3 sequence is CSARETAEAFF. DNA of the CDR3: TGCAGTGCTAGAGAGACAGCTGAAGCTTTCTTT. The J gene is TRBJ1-1, the V gene TRBV20-1; TRBD1 might be the D (5 bases). The germline gives CDR1 DFQATT, CDR2 SNEGSKA (reference sequence). The ends were cut back, 0 bases at V and 6 bases at J, with 5 bases in the middle. The length of the CDR3 is 11 residues.

The V gene is TRBV12-3 or TRBV12-4, the J gene TRBJ2-7; the match to TRBD2 covers 8 bases. The CDR3 length is 14 residues. V lost 7 bases to trimming and J lost 5 bases; unmatched junction nucleotides: 10. The chain's CDR3 is CASTPVAGGNEQYF. CDR3 in DNA: TGTGCCAGCACCCCTGTGGCGGGAGGCAACGAGCAGTACTTC.

The chain recombines TRBV7-9 with TRBJ2-1; D remains ambiguous. With 2 bases removed from V and 3 bases from J, the gap between germline ends came to 11 bases. Per the germline V gene, CDR1 is SEHNR and CDR2 is FQNEAQ (reference sequence). This CDR3 has 15 residues. The CDR3 DNA reads as TGTGCCAGCAGCTTACATCGGCGGAGCTACAATGAGCAGTTCTTC. Protein product: CASSLHRRSYNEQFF.

The chain carries TRBV7-2 and TRBJ2-7; D not resolved. Germline V CDR1 and CDR2: SGHTA, FQGNSA. The CDR3 spans 12 residues. V was trimmed by 5 bases and J by 6 bases, leaving 11 bases between them. The CDR3 reads CASSPTLLEQYF. As DNA, the CDR3 is TGTGCCAGCAGCCCTACCCTACTCGAGCAGTACTTC.

The V call is TRBV4-2, the J call TRBJ1-1; the D gene is possibly TRBD1 (5 bases). V lost 0 bases and J 4 bases, leaving 12 bases between the germline ends. CDR3 length: 15 amino acids. Germline V lookup: CDR1 LGHNA, CDR2 YNFKEQ. The CDR3 reads CASSQDIRAGTEAFF. The CDR3 coding sequence is TGTGCCAGCAGCCAAGATATCAGGGCAGGCACTGAAGCTTTCTTT.

A few counts support this clonotype. The gene calls are TRBV5-1 and TRBJ2-1; 10 bases are shared with TRBD2. This CDR3 region has 15 residues. V was clipped by 6 bases and J by 8 bases; unmatched bases: 11. In germline, CDR1 is SGHRS, CDR2 YFSETQ. Here the CDR3 reads CASTSGTSASDEQFF. The CDR3 region has the DNA TGCGCCAGCACCTCCGGGACTAGCGCGTCGGATGAGCAGTTCTTC.

Many counts were recorded for this clonotype. The chain recombines TRBV6-5 with TRBJ2-2; 7 bases match TRBD2. The CDR3 consists of 14 residues. Germline CDR1 reads MNHEY; CDR2 reads SVGAGI. Trimming removed 4 bases from V and 6 bases from J; junction bases left unmatched: 5. CDR3: CASSLPGRAGELFF. The CDR3 DNA reads as TGTGCCAGCAGTTTGCCGGGGAGGGCCGGGGAGCTGTTTTTT.

This clonotype was counted only a few times. The chain employs TRBV7-6 and TRBJ2-1, with 7 bases identical to TRBD2. The V segment lost 0 bases and the J segment 7 bases; nucleotides outside the gene matches: 6. Germline CDR1 is SGHVS and CDR2 is FNYEAQ. The CDR3 is 15 amino acids. The CDR3 protein is CASSLAAGRGNEQFF. The CDR3 DNA is TGTGCCAGCAGCTTAGCCGCAGGGAGGGGTAATGAGCAGTTCTTC.